This T cell receptor beta chain was obtained from a study of Ad26.COV2.S vaccination and SARS-CoV-2 variants. Treatment reported: 15 to 20 received Ad26.COV2.S at low or high dose, single or two shots; roughly five received placebo; per-sample allocation not given. Sampling was performed 63 days after the first vaccine or placebo injection. Using immunoSEQ multiplex PCR, the repertoire was profiled, and TCRdb retains in-frame clones only, with some absent. The sample contains roughly 400,000 clones, roughly 90% of which appear only once. The clonotype originates from a person aged 18-65 years who received the Ad26.COV2.S COVID-19 vaccine or a placebo. The sample consisted of peripheral blood, taken in a trial of Ad26.COV2.S vaccine versus placebo.

The CDR3 region is CASSYGGSMNTEAFF. CDR3 coding DNA: TGTGCCAGCAGTTACGGGGGCAGCATGAACACTGAAGCTTTCTTT. The V gene is TRBV6-5, the J gene TRBJ1-1; perhaps TRBD1 as D (6 bases). The CDR3 extends over 15 amino acids. Germline V gives CDR1 MNHEY, CDR2 SVGAGI. Trimming removed 2 bases at V and 0 bases at J, with 10 bases between.